The 5 T cell receptor beta chains below were found in one sample sequenced in a study of radiation and T cells in renal cell carcinoma. The time point denotes: baseline pretreatment blood. Documented treatment: 15 Gy SBRT to primary tumor, nephrectomy 4 weeks later. Here immunoSEQ multiplex PCR was the method, and the copy in TCRdb shows in-frame clones only, minus some. The sample contains about 91,000 clones, 82% of which appear only once. Sequencing used blood, obtained from a patient whose treatment included radiotherapy and nephrectomy. These receptors originate from a man aged 55 to 69 with renal cell carcinoma.

The chain joins TRBV28 to TRBJ1-3; D might be TRBD1 (5 bases). Looked up from germline, CDR1 is MDHEN and CDR2 is SYDVKM. V gave up 4 bases and J gave up 0 bases, with 10 bases separating them. The CDR3 spans 15 residues. CDR3 DNA sequence: TGTGCCAGCAGTTCCGGACAAATCTCTGGAAACACCATATATTTT. Translating it yields CASSSGQISGNTIYF.

This clone was seen just once. The CDR3 protein is CASSFGAGQLGVGSYEQYF. The CDR3 nucleotides read TGTGCCAGCAGCTTTGGGGCCGGACAGTTGGGCGTTGGGTCCTACGAGCAGTACTTC. The gene calls are TRBV7-8 and TRBJ2-7; D is possibly TRBD1 (6 bases). From germline, CDR1 is SGHVS and CDR2 FQNEAQ. The CDR3 runs 19 residues. The V gene lost 3 bases and the J gene lost 1 base, with 25 bases spanning the gap.

This sequence joins TRBV6-6 and TRBJ2-7, with D perhaps matching TRBD1 (6 bases). CDR3 length: 15 amino acids. Germline V gives CDR1 MNHNY, CDR2 SVGAGI (reference sequence). Trimming cost V 0 bases and J 3 bases, with 12 bases left between them. The CDR3 DNA follows: TGTGCCAGCAGTTACTCGGGGGCGCAGGTCTACGAGCAGTACTTC. Translation gives CASSYSGAQVYEQYF.

The chain carries TRBV7-9 and TRBJ2-5, with D possibly called TRBD1 or TRBD2 (5 bases each). The germline gives CDR1 SEHNR, CDR2 FQNEAQ (reference sequence). Between the trimmed V and J ends, which lost 1 base and 2 bases, there was a span of 17 bases. CDR3 size: 17 residues. The CDR3 DNA reads TGTGCCAGCAGCTTAGAGACGGGGACGTACAGACAAGAGACCCAGTACTTC. It translates to CASSLETGTYRQETQYF.

The genes are TRBV6-1 and TRBJ2-3, with D perhaps TRBD1 or TRBD2 (5 bases each). CDR1 is MNHNS, CDR2 SASEGT, per germline. V was clipped by 11 bases and J by 14 bases, with 23 bases between them. The CDR3 is made up of 12 amino acids. CDR3 nucleotides: TGTGCCGCAGAAGGTTACAGGTGGGACGCGTATTTT. Translation: CAAEGYRWDAYF.